This T cell receptor (beta chain) was observed in a study of cytotoxic CD8 clonotypes in ibrutinib-treated CLL. Looking at the study overall: Patient counts were roughly 10 relapsed/refractory, more than 14 treatment-naive and about 18 IGHV unmutated. The authors obtained response samples at a median of about 13 months of treatment, range 6 to 36. Study-wide results and limits: Researchers report that baseline clonality outpaced age-matched healthy donors and tracked circulating CD8+ T-cell counts.

PBMCs that had been cryopreserved were the source of 2 to 2.5 micrograms of genomic DNA for TCR beta libraries. About this clone itself: What it binds is unknown.

Generated by immunoSEQ multiplex PCR, the TCRdb table keeps only in-frame clones and is missing some. The repertoire has 150,000 or so clones, 80% to 90% of them found once; the top ten carry about 2%. The V gene lost 5 bases and the J gene lost 4 bases, with 9 bases spanning the gap. Germline V lookup: CDR1 MNHEY, CDR2 SMNVEV (reference sequence). The CDR3 sequence is 13 residues long. The material sequenced was PBMCs, taken after 24 months of ibrutinib treatment. This TCR was sampled from a human donor with chronic lymphocytic leukemia. The chain couples TRBV27 to TRBJ2-1, with unresolved D. The CDR3 sequence: CASSPRRYNEQFF. The CDR3 region has the DNA TGTGCCAGCAGTCCCCGGAGATACAATGAGCAGTTCTTC.